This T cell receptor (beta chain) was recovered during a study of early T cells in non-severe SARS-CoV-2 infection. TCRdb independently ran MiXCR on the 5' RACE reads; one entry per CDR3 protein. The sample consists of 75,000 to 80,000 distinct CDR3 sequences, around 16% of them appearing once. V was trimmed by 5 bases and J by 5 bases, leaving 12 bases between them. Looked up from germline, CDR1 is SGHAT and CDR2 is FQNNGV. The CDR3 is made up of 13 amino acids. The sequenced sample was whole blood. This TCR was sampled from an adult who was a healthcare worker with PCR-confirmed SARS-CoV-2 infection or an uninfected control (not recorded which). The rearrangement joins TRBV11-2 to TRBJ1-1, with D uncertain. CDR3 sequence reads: CASSPDLGTEAFF. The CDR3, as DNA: TGTGCCAGCAGCCCGGACCTAGGGACTGAAGCTTTCTTT.